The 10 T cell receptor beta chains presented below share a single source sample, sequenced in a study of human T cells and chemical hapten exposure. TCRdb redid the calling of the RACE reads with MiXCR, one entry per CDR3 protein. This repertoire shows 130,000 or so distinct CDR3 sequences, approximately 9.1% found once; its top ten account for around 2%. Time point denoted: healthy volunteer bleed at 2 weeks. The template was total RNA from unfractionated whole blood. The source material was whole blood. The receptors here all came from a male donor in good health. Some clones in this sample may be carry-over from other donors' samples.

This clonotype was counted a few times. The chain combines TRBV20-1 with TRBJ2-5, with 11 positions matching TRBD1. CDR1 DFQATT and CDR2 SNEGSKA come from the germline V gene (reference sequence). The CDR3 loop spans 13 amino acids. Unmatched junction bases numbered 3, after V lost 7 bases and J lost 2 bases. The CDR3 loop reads CSVGTGGQETQYF. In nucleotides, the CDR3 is TGCAGTGTGGGGACAGGGGGTCAAGAGACCCAGTACTTC.

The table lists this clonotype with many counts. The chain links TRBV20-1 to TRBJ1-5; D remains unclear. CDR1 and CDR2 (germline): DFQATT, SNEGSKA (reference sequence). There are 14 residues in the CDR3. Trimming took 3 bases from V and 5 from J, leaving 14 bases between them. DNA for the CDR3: TGCAGTGCTAGGTTTAGGGCGGCCGATCAGCCCCAGCATTTT. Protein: CSARFRAADQPQHF.

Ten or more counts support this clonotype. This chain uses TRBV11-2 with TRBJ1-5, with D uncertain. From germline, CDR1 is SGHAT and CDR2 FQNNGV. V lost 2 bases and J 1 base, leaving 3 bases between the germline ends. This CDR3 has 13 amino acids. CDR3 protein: CASSLRSNQPQHF. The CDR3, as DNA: TGTGCCAGCAGCTTAAGGAGCAATCAGCCCCAGCATTTT. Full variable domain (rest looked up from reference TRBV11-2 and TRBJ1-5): EAGVAQSPRYKIIEKRQSVAFWCNPISGHATLYWYQQILGQGPKLLIQFQNNGVVDDSQLPKDRFSAERLKGVDSTLKIQPAKLEDSAVYLCASSLRSNQPQHFGDGTRLSIL.

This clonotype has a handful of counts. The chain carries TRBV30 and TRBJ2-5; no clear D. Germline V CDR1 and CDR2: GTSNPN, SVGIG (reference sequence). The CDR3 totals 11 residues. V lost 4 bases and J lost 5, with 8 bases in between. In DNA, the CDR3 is TGTGCCTGGACTGGGCGGGAGACCCAGTACTTC. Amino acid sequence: CAWTGRETQYF. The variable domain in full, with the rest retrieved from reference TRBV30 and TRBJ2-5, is SQTIHQWPATLVQPVGSPLSLECTVEGTSNPNLYWYRQAAGRGLQLLFYSVGIGQISSEVPQNLSASRPQDRQFILSSKKLLLSDSGFYLCAWTGRETQYFGPGTRLLVL.

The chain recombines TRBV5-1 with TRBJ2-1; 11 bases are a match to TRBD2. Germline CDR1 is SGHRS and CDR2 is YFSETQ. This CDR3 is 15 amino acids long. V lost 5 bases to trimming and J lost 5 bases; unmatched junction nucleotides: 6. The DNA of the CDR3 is TGCGCCAGCAGGTTGATACTAGCGGGAGACAATGAGCAGTTCTTC. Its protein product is CASRLILAGDNEQFF.

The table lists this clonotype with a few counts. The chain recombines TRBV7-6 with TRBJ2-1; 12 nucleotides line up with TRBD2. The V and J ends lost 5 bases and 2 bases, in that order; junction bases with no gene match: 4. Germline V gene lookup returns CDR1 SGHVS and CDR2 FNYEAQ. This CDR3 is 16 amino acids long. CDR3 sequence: CASSRLAGDTYNEQFF. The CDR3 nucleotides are TGTGCCAGCAGCCGACTAGCGGGGGACACCTACAATGAGCAGTTCTTC.

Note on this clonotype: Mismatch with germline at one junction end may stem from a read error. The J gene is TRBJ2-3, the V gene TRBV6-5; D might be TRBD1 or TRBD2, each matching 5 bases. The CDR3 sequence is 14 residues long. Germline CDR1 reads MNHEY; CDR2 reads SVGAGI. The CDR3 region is CASSYSRGTDTQYF. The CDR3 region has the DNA TGTGCCAGCAGTTACTCGAGGGGCACGGATACGCAGTATTTT.

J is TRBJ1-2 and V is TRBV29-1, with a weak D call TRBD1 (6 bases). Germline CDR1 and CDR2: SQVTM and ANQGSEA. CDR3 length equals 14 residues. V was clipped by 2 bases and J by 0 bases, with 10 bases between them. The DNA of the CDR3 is TGCAGCGTTGAATCCGGACAGTCTAACTATGGCTACACCTTC. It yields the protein CSVESGQSNYGYTF.

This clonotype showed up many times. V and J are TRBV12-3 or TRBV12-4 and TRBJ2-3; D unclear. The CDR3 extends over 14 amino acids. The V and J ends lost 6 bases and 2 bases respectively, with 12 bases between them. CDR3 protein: CASSPGVPTDTQYF. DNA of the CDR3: TGTGCCAGCAGCCCCGGAGTGCCCACAGATACGCAGTATTTT.

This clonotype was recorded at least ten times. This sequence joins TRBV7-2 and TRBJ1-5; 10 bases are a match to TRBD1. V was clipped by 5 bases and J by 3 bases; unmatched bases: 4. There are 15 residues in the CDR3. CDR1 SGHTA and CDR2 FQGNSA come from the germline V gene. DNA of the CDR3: TGTGCCAGCAGCCGGGGACAGGGGTTCAATCAGCCCCAGCATTTT. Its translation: CASSRGQGFNQPQHF.